These 32 T cell receptor beta chains came from one sample sequenced in a study of blood T cell repertoires in COVID-19. TCRdb's copy holds only in-frame clones and misses some; the assay was immunoSEQ multiplex PCR. Found here are some 170,000 clones, 65% to 85% of them singletons; the top ten hold under 7%. Sequenced input: PBMCs or T cells enriched from blood (not recorded which). The receptors shown here come from a man in his forties or fifties who had recovered from COVID-19.

V gene TRBV29-1 combines with J gene TRBJ1-2; D is uncertain. The germline gives CDR1 SQVTM, CDR2 ANQGSEA. Trimming took 5 bases from V and 4 from J, leaving 11 bases between them. This CDR3 spans 12 amino acids. CDR3: CSVLIQFYGYTF. The CDR3 region has the DNA TGCAGCGTTCTGATCCAGTTCTATGGCTACACCTTC. The variable domain in full, completed from reference TRBV29-1 and TRBJ1-2, reads SAVISQKPSRDICQRGTSLTIQCQVDSQVTMMFWYRQQPGQSLTLIATANQGSEATYESGFVIDKFPISRPNLTFSTLTVSNMSPEDSSIYLCSVLIQFYGYTFGSGTRLTVV.

In regard to this clone: This specimen includes other DNA sequences encoding the same CDR3. The rearrangement joins TRBV30 to TRBJ2-3, with D maybe TRBD2 (5 bases). With 2 bases removed from V and 6 bases from J, the gap between germline ends came to 6 bases. Germline V gene lookup returns CDR1 GTSNPN and CDR2 SVGIG (reference sequence). The CDR3 has 11 residues. The CDR3: CAWSRGDTQYF. CDR3 sequence (DNA): TGTGCCTGGAGTAGAGGGGATACGCAGTATTTT.

The chain combines TRBV5-1 with TRBJ2-6; D is possibly TRBD2 (5 bases). The ends were cut back, 0 bases at V and 0 bases at J, with 16 bases in the middle. Germline lookup yields CDR1 SGHRS and CDR2 YFSETQ. The CDR3 runs 19 residues. The CDR3 sequence: CASSLVVRGSLSGANVLTF. The CDR3 coding sequence is TGCGCCAGCAGCTTGGTAGTTCGGGGTTCCCTCTCTGGGGCCAACGTCCTGACTTTC.

V gene TRBV6-4 combines with J gene TRBJ1-2; TRBD1 aligns across 7 bases. Per the germline V gene, CDR1 is MRHNA and CDR2 is SNTAGT. The V gene end was trimmed by 5 bases and the J gene end by 7 bases; junction bases not matched to a gene: 7. CDR3 length: 13 residues. CDR3 sequence reads: CASSPDRRSGYTF. CDR3 bases: TGTGCCAGCAGTCCGGACAGGAGAAGTGGCTACACCTTC.

Turning to this clone: The sample contains more than one DNA sequence encoding this CDR3. The chain has TRBV7-6 and TRBJ2-1; 11 bases are shared with TRBD1. Per the germline V gene, CDR1 is SGHVS and CDR2 is FNYEAQ. The J segment lost 0 bases and the V segment lost 2 bases, leaving 9 bases of the junction unmatched. This CDR3 is built from 19 residues. CDR3 coding DNA: TGTGCCAGCAGCTTACGCGGACAGGGGGCTATTAGCTCCTACAATGAGCAGTTCTTC. Its translation is CASSLRGQGAISSYNEQFF.

V and J are TRBV3-1 (or the pseudogene TRBV3-2) and TRBJ1-2, with a possible D match to TRBD1 (6 bases). Between the trimmed V and J ends, which lost 3 bases and 8 bases, there was a span of 19 bases. This CDR3 has 15 residues. CDR1 and CDR2 (germline): LGHDT, YNNKEL (reference sequence). The CDR3 loop is CASSHGTGSSFGYTF. Here the CDR3 DNA reads TGTGCCAGCAGCCATGGAACAGGGTCTAGTTTCGGCTACACCTTC.

V and J are TRBV4-1 and TRBJ2-7, with 7 bases matching TRBD2. CDR1 and CDR2 from the germline V gene are MGHRA and YSYEKL. The CDR3 covers 15 residues. V trimming: 0 bases; J trimming: 7 bases; junction bases outside the gene matches: 9. CDR3 bases: TGCGCCAGCAGCCAAGATACCCTGACTAGCAGGGAGCAGTACTTC. Protein product: CASSQDTLTSREQYF.

This sequence joins TRBV5-1 and TRBJ1-1; D may be TRBD1 (5 bases). Germline V CDR1 and CDR2: SGHRS, YFSETQ. The CDR3 is 14 residues long. With 0 bases removed from V and 5 bases from J, the gap between germline ends came to 11 bases. CDR3 amino acids: CASSLASQGTEAFF. For the CDR3, the DNA is TGCGCCAGCAGCTTGGCGTCCCAGGGAACTGAAGCTTTCTTT.

The chain is built from TRBV29-1 and TRBJ1-2; 7 nucleotides line up with TRBD1. V lost 5 bases to trimming and J lost 6 bases; unmatched junction nucleotides: 6. There are 12 residues in the CDR3. Looked up from germline, CDR1 is SQVTM and CDR2 is ANQGSEA. In DNA, the CDR3 is TGCAGCGTTCGAACAGGGGAGGATGGCTACACCTTC. This encodes CSVRTGEDGYTF.

This rearrangement joins TRBV5-1 to TRBJ2-5; 7 nucleotides line up with TRBD1. J gave up 7 bases and V 0 bases, and 9 bases lay outside the gene matches. Germline-derived CDR1 and CDR2 are SGHRS and YFSETQ. This CDR3 has 15 amino acids. The chain's CDR3 is CASSLDRGGIGTQYF. The CDR3 DNA follows: TGCGCCAGCAGCTTGGATAGAGGGGGCATTGGGACCCAGTACTTC.

The chain uses TRBV4-1 and TRBJ2-7; 10 bases agree with TRBD2. V was clipped by 4 bases and J by 3 bases; unmatched bases: 0. This CDR3 is 13 amino acids long. Germline values: CDR1 MGHRA, CDR2 YSYEKL. DNA of the CDR3: TGCGCCAGCAGCCCTAGCGGGGGCTACGAGCAGTACGTC. Its translation: CASSPSGGYEQYV.

The chain uses TRBV19 and TRBJ2-1, with TRBD1 matching over 7 bases. This CDR3 region has 15 residues. Trimming at V came to 6 bases and at J to 9 bases, leaving 14 bases not matched to a gene. Per the germline V gene, CDR1 is LNHDA and CDR2 is SQIVND (reference sequence). The CDR3 DNA is TGTGCCAGTAGGAAGATCGACAGGGTCGGAGGTGAGCAGTTCTTC. Its translation is CASRKIDRVGGEQFF.

CDR3: CASSLDDRGWNTEAFF. The CDR3 coding sequence is TGCGCCAGCAGCTTGGATGACAGGGGTTGGAACACTGAAGCTTTCTTT. The rearrangement uses TRBV5-1 and TRBJ1-1, with 8 nucleotides matching TRBD1. The CDR3 sequence is 16 residues long. Germline assignment: CDR1 SGHRS and CDR2 YFSETQ. V was pared by 0 bases and J by 1 base, with 5 bases of the junction left unmatched.

V gene TRBV18 combines with J gene TRBJ2-1; the D gene is possibly TRBD1 (5 bases). Trimming removed 4 bases from V and 7 bases from J, with 17 bases in between. From germline, CDR1 is KGHSH and CDR2 LQKENI. The CDR3 contains 15 residues. CDR3 loop: CASSRTQGSRNEQFF. The CDR3 DNA sequence: TGTGCCAGCTCACGCACTCAGGGAAGTCGAAATGAGCAGTTCTTC.

The chain employs TRBV15 and TRBJ1-2; D is possibly TRBD1 (5 bases). Trimming took off 0 bases at V and 7 bases at J, with 21 bases between the two ends. CDR3 length equals 17 residues. Germline assignment: CDR1 LNHNV and CDR2 YYDKDF (reference sequence). CDR3 coding DNA: TGTGCCACCAGCAGAGATTTAGCCGGGGGTCAAGGAGGTGGCTACACCTTC. This encodes CATSRDLAGGQGGGYTF.

The rearrangement uses TRBV6-5 and TRBJ2-5; no firm D call. CDR1 and CDR2 from the germline V gene are MNHEY and SVGAGI. The CDR3 sequence is 13 residues long. Trimming shortened V by 1 base and J by 4 bases, and 7 bases separated the two germline ends. CDR3 in amino acids: CASSYFLGETQYF. DNA of the CDR3: TGTGCCAGCAGTTACTTTCTAGGAGAGACCCAGTACTTC.

The chain joins TRBV5-1 to TRBJ2-6, with D unclear. Trimming removed 0 bases from V and 0 bases from J, with 10 bases in between. The CDR3 has 17 amino acids. Germline loops: CDR1 SGHRS, CDR2 YFSETQ. Here the CDR3 reads CASSLGLTSSGANVLTF. The CDR3 DNA reads TGCGCCAGCAGCTTGGGACTGACGAGCTCTGGGGCCAACGTCCTGACTTTC.

The CDR3, as DNA: TGTGCCTGGACCAACGCCGGGGAAGCTTTCTTT. Translating it yields CAWTNAGEAFF. The genes are TRBV30 and TRBJ1-1; no reliable D call. The CDR3 is 11 residues long. Germline V gives CDR1 GTSNPN, CDR2 SVGIG (reference sequence). Trimming took off 4 bases at V and 8 bases at J, with 11 bases between the two ends.

The J gene is TRBJ1-4, the V gene TRBV9; TRBD1 matches 9 bases. CDR1 is SGDLS, CDR2 YYNGEE, per germline. The CDR3 extends over 15 amino acids. After removal of 4 bases from V and 8 bases from J, the junction contained 9 bases not matched to a gene. Written as DNA, the CDR3 is TGTGCCAGCAGCACCCGAGGGACAGGGAACGAAAAACTGTTTTTT. Translated: CASSTRGTGNEKLFF. The entire variable domain, with the rest obtained from reference TRBV9 and TRBJ1-4, is as follows: DSGVTQTPKHLITATGQRVTLRCSPRSGDLSVYWYQQSLDQGLQFLIQYYNGEERAKGNILERFSAQQFPDLHSELNLSSLELGDSALYFCASSTRGTGNEKLFFGSGTQLSVL.

The chain recombines TRBV24-1 with TRBJ2-2, with 8 bases aligning to TRBD1. Germline V CDR1 and CDR2: KGHDR, SFDVKD. With V trimmed by 4 bases and J by 5 bases, 8 bases remained unmatched. The CDR3 is 16 amino acids. The CDR3 here is CATSESTGVGTGELFF. CDR3 sequence (DNA): TGTGCCACCAGTGAATCGACAGGGGTAGGGACCGGGGAGCTGTTTTTT.

This rearrangement joins TRBV9 to TRBJ2-3; 10 bases agree with TRBD1. Per germline, CDR1 SGDLS and CDR2 YYNGEE. With V trimmed by 0 bases and J by 4 bases, 5 bases remained unmatched. The CDR3 spans 16 residues. CDR3 sequence: CASSVGRGTGADTQYF. As DNA, the CDR3 is TGTGCCAGCAGCGTAGGGCGAGGGACAGGGGCAGATACGCAGTATTTT.

The chain uses TRBV19 and TRBJ1-5, with D possibly being TRBD1 (5 bases). V was trimmed by 2 bases and J by 4 bases, leaving 15 bases between them. Germline assignment: CDR1 LNHDA and CDR2 SQIVND (reference sequence). The CDR3 is made up of 16 amino acids. The CDR3 loop is CASSISGGIRNQPQHF. The CDR3 coding sequence is TGTGCCAGTAGTATATCCGGGGGAATACGGAATCAGCCCCAGCATTTT. Together with reference TRBV19 and TRBJ1-5, the CDR3 gives the full variable domain: DGGITQSPKYLFRKEGQNVTLSCEQNLNHDAMYWYRQDPGQGLRLIYYSQIVNDFQKGDIAEGYSVSREKKESFPLTVTSAQKNPTAFYLCASSISGGIRNQPQHFGDGTRLSIL.

The V gene is TRBV5-1, the J gene TRBJ2-5; TRBD2 matches 7 bases. V dropped 2 bases and J dropped 7; count of bases not matched to a gene: 11. This CDR3 region has 15 residues. Germline values: CDR1 SGHRS, CDR2 YFSETQ. The CDR3 spells CASSFDGGNEGTQYF. CDR3 in DNA: TGCGCCAGCAGCTTTGACGGGGGGAACGAGGGGACCCAGTACTTC.

This clone has only a few counts. The sample has other DNA sequences that encode this CDR3 too. This sequence joins TRBV30 and TRBJ1-5; no definite D call. V gave up 0 bases and J gave up 6 bases, with 9 bases separating them. Germline-derived CDR1 and CDR2 are GTSNPN and SVGIG (reference sequence). The CDR3 is 13 amino acids. The chain's CDR3 is CAWSVQEGQPQHF. The CDR3 DNA sequence: TGTGCCTGGAGTGTACAAGAGGGTCAGCCCCAGCATTTT.

This chain uses TRBV6-2 or TRBV6-3 with TRBJ1-5; 7 nucleotides agree with TRBD1. CDR1 and CDR2 from the germline V gene are MNHEY and SVGEGT. V dropped 6 bases and J dropped 9; count of bases not matched to a gene: 26. The CDR3 runs 19 residues. For the CDR3, the DNA is TGTGCCAGCAGCCCACAGGGTTATAGCAGGGGGAGGTATACGGTGCCCCAGCATTTT. Its translation is CASSPQGYSRGRYTVPQHF.

V gene TRBV7-9 combines with J gene TRBJ2-7; 8 bases agree with TRBD2. There are 14 residues in the CDR3. The J segment lost 0 bases and the V segment lost 7 bases, leaving 5 bases of the junction unmatched. Germline V CDR1 and CDR2: SEHNR, FQNEAQ (reference sequence). The chain's CDR3 is CASTKSGGSYEQYF. The CDR3 DNA follows: TGTGCCAGCACCAAAAGCGGGGGCTCCTACGAGCAGTACTTC.

The rearrangement joins TRBV9 to TRBJ1-2, with a possible D match to TRBD1 (6 bases). The CDR3 is 16 residues long. The germline CDR1 and CDR2 sequences are SGDLS and YYNGEE. V was pared by 3 bases and J by 0 bases, with 15 bases between. The CDR3 reads CASSDIRGLANYGYTF. For the CDR3, the DNA is TGTGCCAGCAGCGACATAAGGGGGTTAGCTAACTATGGCTACACCTTC.

The CDR3 reads CASSLSGWEETQYF. CDR3 in DNA: TGTGCCAGCAGCTTATCGGGGTGGGAGGAGACCCAGTACTTC. The chain joins TRBV11-2 to TRBJ2-5; the D gene is possibly TRBD2 (5 bases). Germline lookup yields CDR1 SGHAT and CDR2 FQNNGV. The V end was cut by 2 bases, the J end by 5 bases, with 12 bases between. The CDR3 runs to 14 residues. Filled out from reference TRBV11-2 and TRBJ2-5, the complete variable domain reads EAGVAQSPRYKIIEKRQSVAFWCNPISGHATLYWYQQILGQGPKLLIQFQNNGVVDDSQLPKDRFSAERLKGVDSTLKIQPAKLEDSAVYLCASSLSGWEETQYFGPGTRLLVL.

This chain uses TRBV3-1 (or the pseudogene TRBV3-2) with TRBJ2-1, with 8 bases matching TRBD2. The junction had 6 bases not matched to a gene; V was cut back by 1 base and J by 7 bases. There are 15 residues in the CDR3. CDR1 and CDR2 from the germline V gene are LGHDT and YNNKEL (reference sequence). The CDR3: CASSQVGGARNEQFF. In nucleotides, the CDR3 is TGTGCCAGCAGCCAAGTCGGGGGGGCACGGAATGAGCAGTTCTTC.

The chain recombines TRBV23-1 with TRBJ1-2, with D perhaps matching TRBD1 (6 bases). TRBV23-1 is classed as an ORF, of uncertain function. The CDR3 runs 14 residues. V dropped 7 bases and J dropped 5 bases, with 17 bases sitting between them. The CDR3 nucleotides read TGCGCCAGCACAAGAGCGGGACACCAATATGGCTACACCTTC. Translation gives CASTRAGHQYGYTF.

Here the CDR3 reads CASSSRTGTSADTQYF. The CDR3 bases are TGTGCCAGCAGCTCACGGACCGGGACTAGCGCAGATACGCAGTATTTT. V gene TRBV11-1 combines with J gene TRBJ2-3, with 10 bases identical to TRBD2. The V segment lost 4 bases and the J segment 4 bases; nucleotides outside the gene matches: 8. The CDR3 is 16 residues long. The germline V gene encodes CDR1 SGHAT and CDR2 FQDESV (reference sequence). Full variable domain (outside the CDR3, taken from reference TRBV11-1 and TRBJ2-3): EAEVAQSPRYKITEKSQAVAFWCDPISGHATLYWYRQILGQGPELLVQFQDESVVDDSQLPKDRFSAERLKGVDSTLKIQPAELGDSAMYLCASSSRTGTSADTQYFGPGTRLTVL.

This clone was seen a single time. The rearrangement uses TRBV19 and TRBJ1-5; D unresolved. The CDR3 is 14 residues long. Between the trimmed V and J ends, which lost 3 bases and 8 bases, there was a span of 14 bases. Looked up from germline, CDR1 is LNHDA and CDR2 is SQIVND (reference sequence). The chain's CDR3 is CASSIYSGLEPQHF. The CDR3 nucleotides are TGTGCCAGTAGTATTTATTCCGGGTTGGAGCCCCAGCATTTT.